A single sample gave rise to the 21 T cell receptor beta chains below, sequenced in a study of beta chain features in type 1 diabetes. Findings and caveats of the study: A moderate, significant TCRB CDR3 shortening appeared in type 1 diabetes across four CD4+ subsets.

No cognate antigen is known for these TCRs. Investigators reverse transcribed all isolated RNA, so they sequenced expressed TCRB transcripts. Only in-frame clones appear in the TCRdb table, and some are missing; sequencing was by immunoSEQ multiplex PCR. The sample consists of a few hundred thousand clones, 10% to 15% of them appearing once. Sequencing input: naive CD4+ T cells from blood. The receptor source for this set is a woman between 18 and 29 years old with type 1 diabetes.

This chain joins TRBV18 and TRBJ1-1; D is ambiguous. Germline V gene lookup returns CDR1 KGHSH and CDR2 LQKENI. V was shortened by 3 bases and J by 7 bases, with 15 bases between the two germline ends. The length of the CDR3 is 14 residues. As DNA, the CDR3 is TGTGCCAGCTCACCGGGATCGGGAGGCGATGAAGCTTTCTTT. Amino acids: CASSPGSGGDEAFF.

The table lists this clone with a few counts. The CDR3 DNA is TGTGCCAGCAGCTCGCAAGGGGCAAATAATTCACCCCTCCACTTT. Translation: CASSSQGANNSPLHF. The chain is built from TRBV2 and TRBJ1-6; possibly TRBD1 for D (5 bases). This CDR3 has 15 residues. Trimming removed 6 bases from V and 5 bases from J, with 14 bases in between. CDR1 is SNHLY, CDR2 FYNNEI, per germline.

The genes are TRBV30 and TRBJ2-2; 15 bases are shared with TRBD2. The CDR3 loop spans 17 amino acids. Germline V gene lookup returns CDR1 GTSNPN and CDR2 SVGIG (reference sequence). V lost 0 bases, J lost 6 bases, and 5 bases stayed unmatched. The CDR3 spells CAWSVHRTSGRAGELFF. For the CDR3, the DNA is TGTGCCTGGAGTGTACACCGGACTAGCGGGAGGGCCGGGGAGCTGTTTTTT.

The chain links TRBV29-1 to TRBJ2-1; TRBD1 is a possible D gene (6 bases). Germline CDR1 and CDR2: SQVTM and ANQGSEA. The CDR3 consists of 15 residues. V gave up 7 bases and J gave up 6 bases, with 22 bases separating them. Here the CDR3 DNA reads TGCAGCGCCGACGGGGTGGGGGCCGGTCTCAATGAGCAGTTCTTC. It translates to CSADGVGAGLNEQFF.

The V and J genes are TRBV18 and TRBJ2-3; TRBD1 agrees at 9 bases. Germline loops: CDR1 KGHSH, CDR2 LQKENI. Germline trimming cut 0 bases from V and 3 bases from J; bases unmatched to any gene: 1. The CDR3 loop spans 15 amino acids. This CDR3 reads CASSPPGTGTDTQYF. CDR3 DNA: TGTGCCAGCTCACCACCCGGGACAGGGACAGATACGCAGTATTTT.

The chain couples TRBV27 to TRBJ1-2; D is possibly TRBD1 (5 bases). V shed 8 bases and J shed 5 bases, with 15 bases lying between them. This CDR3 comprises 13 residues. The germline gives CDR1 MNHEY, CDR2 SMNVEV (reference sequence). CDR3 residues: CASRQQTGYGYTF. The CDR3 DNA reads as TGTGCCAGCCGACAGCAAACTGGATATGGCTACACCTTC.

The CDR3 DNA sequence: TGCGCCAGCAGTCGCCCTGCGGAAAAACTGTTTTTT. It encodes CASSRPAEKLFF. The rearrangement links TRBV4-1 to TRBJ1-4, with D hard to call. The V and J ends lost 6 bases and 8 bases respectively, with 10 bases between them. Germline CDR1 MGHRA, CDR2 YSYEKL. This CDR3 has 12 amino acids.

The chain couples TRBV4-1 to TRBJ2-1; 8 bases are a match to TRBD2. With V trimmed by 2 bases and J by 0 bases, 0 bases remained unmatched. Germline lookup yields CDR1 MGHRA and CDR2 YSYEKL. CDR3 length equals 15 residues. The CDR3 reads CASSQSGGSYNEQFF. The CDR3 coding sequence is TGCGCCAGCAGCCAAAGCGGGGGCTCCTACAATGAGCAGTTCTTC.

Only a few counts were recorded for this clone. The chain has TRBV19 and TRBJ2-3; D might be TRBD2 (7 bases). The CDR3 has 17 amino acids. The germline V and J ends were trimmed by 1 base and 2 bases, with 16 bases remaining between them. CDR1 and CDR2 (germline): LNHDA, SQIVND (reference sequence). The CDR3 is CASSIGVGGGSTDTQYF. The CDR3, as DNA: TGTGCCAGTAGTATAGGAGTTGGCGGGGGCTCCACAGATACGCAGTATTTT.

The chain joins TRBV7-2 to TRBJ2-1; 11 bases fit TRBD2. J was trimmed by 11 bases and V by 4 bases; bases with no gene match: 4. CDR1 SGHTA and CDR2 FQGNSA come from the germline V gene. The CDR3 is 13 residues long. The CDR3 loop is CASSSGTSGKQFF. The CDR3 region has the DNA TGTGCCAGCAGCTCTGGGACTAGCGGTAAGCAGTTCTTC.

V gene TRBV19 combines with J gene TRBJ1-5; a weak D match, TRBD1 (6 bases). Germline values: CDR1 LNHDA, CDR2 SQIVND (reference sequence). The CDR3 loop spans 15 amino acids. V was trimmed by 5 bases and J by 7 bases, leaving 18 bases between them. CDR3 sequence: CASSPNPQGIQPQHF. The CDR3, as DNA: TGTGCCAGTAGTCCCAACCCTCAGGGGATCCAGCCCCAGCATTTT.

This clone was seen only a few times. This chain connects TRBV15 to TRBJ2-7; the match to TRBD2 covers 8 bases. From germline, CDR1 is LNHNV and CDR2 YYDKDF (reference sequence). The CDR3 is made up of 18 amino acids. Trimming at V came to 3 bases and at J to 10 bases, leaving 23 bases not matched to a gene. The DNA for the CDR3 is TGTGCCACCAGCAGGCAAACCGGGACTAGGGGATTTAGAATGCAACAGTACTTC. Translating it yields CATSRQTGTRGFRMQQYF.

The chain joins TRBV28 to TRBJ2-2; the D gene is possibly TRBD1 (6 bases). The V end was cut by 4 bases, the J end by 4 bases, with 16 bases between. This CDR3 comprises 16 residues. CDR1 is MDHEN, CDR2 SYDVKM, per germline. CDR3 bases: TGTGCCAGCAGTTCCCCGGGACACCCGGCCACCGGGGAGCTGTTTTTT. Its translation: CASSSPGHPATGELFF.

The genes are TRBV2 and TRBJ2-2; 9 nucleotides match TRBD1. Germline CDR1 is SNHLY and CDR2 is FYNNEI. The V gene end was trimmed by 10 bases and the J gene end by 8 bases; junction bases not matched to a gene: 14. This CDR3 spans 15 amino acids. CDR3 amino acids: CATNRGQGKKGELFF. The CDR3 DNA reads as TGTGCCACCAACCGTGGACAGGGGAAAAAAGGGGAGCTGTTTTTT. Drawing the rest from reference TRBV2 and TRBJ2-2, the complete variable domain is EPEVTQTPSHQVTQMGQEVILRCVPISNHLYFYWYRQILGQKVEFLVSFYNNEISEKSEIFDDQFSVERPDGSNFTLKIRSTKLEDSAMYFCATNRGQGKKGELFFGEGSRLTVL.

The gene calls are TRBV4-1 and TRBJ1-4; no definite D call. The CDR3 sequence is 11 residues long. Germline CDR1 and CDR2: MGHRA and YSYEKL. With 4 bases removed from V and 8 bases from J, the gap between germline ends came to 5 bases. The CDR3 protein is CASSLREKLFF. In nucleotides, the CDR3 is TGCGCCAGCAGCCTGAGGGAAAAACTGTTTTTT.

A note on this clone: Within the sample, other DNA sequences also encode this same CDR3. The chain couples TRBV5-1 to TRBJ1-4, with D maybe TRBD1 (5 bases). The CDR3 consists of 14 residues. Germline V gives CDR1 SGHRS, CDR2 YFSETQ. V shed 2 bases and J shed 7 bases, with 12 bases lying between them. The DNA of the CDR3 is TGCGCCAGCAGCTTCGGGCAGGGCGGTGAAAAACTGTTTTTT. Its translation: CASSFGQGGEKLFF.

In this sample, this clone turned up a few times. The chain links TRBV18 to TRBJ1-2; D might be TRBD1 (5 bases). The CDR3 runs to 13 residues. Germline V CDR1 and CDR2: KGHSH, LQKENI. Trimming removed 5 bases at V and 2 bases at J, with 9 bases between. The CDR3 sequence is CASSSRDNYGYTF. CDR3 coding DNA: TGTGCCAGCTCATCGCGGGACAACTATGGCTACACCTTC.

This chain links TRBV5-1 with TRBJ1-4; 8 bases are a match to TRBD1. Unmatched junction bases numbered 2, after V lost 2 bases and J lost 8 bases. The CDR3 is made up of 13 amino acids. From germline, CDR1 is SGHRS and CDR2 YFSETQ. This chain's CDR3 is CASSLGQGEKLFF. The CDR3 region has the DNA TGCGCCAGCAGCTTAGGACAGGGAGAAAAACTGTTTTTT.

The J gene is TRBJ2-1, the V gene TRBV4-3; the match to TRBD2 covers 9 bases. J was trimmed by 7 bases and V by 1 base; bases with no gene match: 8. This CDR3 comprises 16 residues. Germline V gene lookup returns CDR1 LGHNA and CDR2 YSLEER. The CDR3 nucleotides are TGCGCCAGCAGCCAAGGGGGCGGGGGGGCCAGGAATGAGCAGTTCTTC. As protein: CASSQGGGGARNEQFF.

In its sample, this clone was seen a few times. The rearrangement joins TRBV11-2 to TRBJ1-4; 8 nucleotides match TRBD1. With 5 bases clipped from V and 11 bases from J, the junction kept 7 bases outside the gene matches. Germline V gives CDR1 SGHAT, CDR2 FQNNGV. CDR3 length: 13 amino acids. CDR3 protein: CASSVGQGGKLFF. CDR3 DNA: TGTGCCAGCAGCGTAGGACAGGGCGGTAAACTGTTTTTT.

This clone was observed a handful of times. This rearrangement joins TRBV4-1 to TRBJ1-5; D might be TRBD1 (5 bases). The germline V and J ends were trimmed by 1 base and 9 bases, with 13 bases remaining between them. This CDR3 is built from 14 residues. CDR1 and CDR2 from the germline V gene are MGHRA and YSYEKL. The CDR3 protein is CASSQGGVLAPQHF. CDR3 DNA sequence: TGCGCCAGCAGCCAAGGGGGGGTCTTGGCGCCCCAGCATTTT.